Detailed here is one T cell receptor beta chain. No antigen is known for it. Primers for the PCR totalled 60 Vbeta and 13 Jbeta. Original analysis: In a later analysis, of tens of millions of unique beta chains, about 12 million appeared in at least two donors. Only in-frame clones appear in the TCRdb table, and some are missing; sequencing was by immunoSEQ multiplex PCR. The V and J calls and the clone size are those of that table, but D and trimming were determined from the DNA. Reported are about 72,000 clones; the ten largest clones contain about an eighth. This record comes from a study of cytomegalovirus exposure and HLA in healthy donors. Study-level background: The early release's HLA-typed donors yielded 80 million to 95 million unique TCRs. Study-wide results and limits: The authors excluded some V segments, including TRBV6-2 and TRBV6-3, as indistinguishable. Sequencing probably produced one cluster of sequence variants that were highly shared.

V was shortened by 4 bases and J by 5 bases, with 15 bases between the two germline ends. Germline V gene sequence: CDR1 SGHKS, CDR2 YYEKEE (reference sequence). The CDR3 length is 15 residues. This TCR was recovered from a man aged 45-65 years in good health and CMV-seropositive. The chain employs TRBV5-5 and TRBJ1-4; D is unresolved. Material: PBMCs. Here the CDR3 reads CASSLGGSLNEKLFF. CDR3 DNA sequence: TGTGCCAGCAGCCTGGGCGGGTCCCTAAATGAAAAACTGTTTTTT.